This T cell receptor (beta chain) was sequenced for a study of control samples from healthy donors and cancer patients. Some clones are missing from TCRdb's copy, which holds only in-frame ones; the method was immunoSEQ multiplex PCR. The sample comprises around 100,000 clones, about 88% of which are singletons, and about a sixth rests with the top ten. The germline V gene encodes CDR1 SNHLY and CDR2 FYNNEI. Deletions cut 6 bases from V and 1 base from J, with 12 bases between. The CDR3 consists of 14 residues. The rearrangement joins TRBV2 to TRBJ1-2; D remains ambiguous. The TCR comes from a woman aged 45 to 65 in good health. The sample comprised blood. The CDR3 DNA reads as TGTGCCAGCAGGACGGGCGCAAGTAACTATGGCTACACCTTC. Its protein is CASRTGASNYGYTF.